One sample yielded the 3 T cell receptor beta chains listed below, sequenced in a study of CD8 T cells in ankylosing spondylitis. Findings of the study overall: It appeared that ankylosing spondylitis blood was characterized by a TCR beta motif of 8 or 9 highly homologous variants.

TCRdb re-derived calls from the 5' RACE reads in MiXCR, one entry per CDR3 protein. Altogether tens of thousands of distinct CDR3 sequences are present, more than 8.5% being singletons, with the ten largest covering 25% to 35%. For these receptors, no antigen is known. Source material: blood, either unsorted or a sorted T cell fraction (not recorded which). Source of these receptors: a male donor with ankylosing spondylitis.

At least ten counts were recorded for this clonotype. The chain combines TRBV9 with TRBJ1-5; 9 bases map to TRBD1. The germline CDR1 and CDR2 sequences are SGDLS and YYNGEE. The CDR3 extends over 16 amino acids. The trim removed 1 base at V and 5 bases at J, leaving 7 bases unmatched. In DNA form, the CDR3 reads TGTGCCAGCAGCGTATCCGGGACAGGGACGTATCAGCCCCAGCATTTT. Protein: CASSVSGTGTYQPQHF.

In its sample, this clonotype was seen a few times. The chain recombines TRBV5-4 with TRBJ2-1, with 7 bases aligning to TRBD2. Germline CDR1 reads SGHNT; CDR2 reads YYREEE (reference sequence). With 0 bases clipped from V and 2 bases from J, the junction kept 5 bases outside the gene matches. The CDR3 covers 16 residues. The CDR3 nucleotides are TGTGCCAGCAGCTTGGCGGCGGGAGAAACCTACAATGAGCAGTTCTTC. It is translated as CASSLAAGETYNEQFF.

This clonotype was found many times. The rearrangement uses TRBV29-1 and TRBJ2-7, with 11 positions matching TRBD1. CDR3 length: 12 amino acids. The V segment lost 7 bases and the J segment 4 bases; nucleotides outside the gene matches: 3. CDR1 and CDR2 (germline): SQVTM, ANQGSEA. The chain's CDR3 is CSGRDRGYEQYF. CDR3 DNA: TGCAGCGGAAGGGACAGGGGGTACGAGCAGTACTTC.